The 8 T cell receptor beta chains presented below share a single source sample, sequenced in a study of cytomegalovirus exposure and HLA in healthy donors. Primers included in the PCR were 60 Vbeta and 13 Jbeta primers. TCRdb keeps only in-frame clones here, not all; method: immunoSEQ multiplex PCR. Of about 130,000 clones detected, about 80% appear once; the ten largest clones hold about 3.9%. Sequencing used PBMCs. The receptors derive from a woman aged 40-49 years in good health and CMV-seropositive.

The genes are TRBV19 and TRBJ2-7; 7 bases align to TRBD2. The CDR3 totals 15 residues. V gave up 5 bases and J gave up 1 base; unmatched junction bases: 8. Germline V CDR1 and CDR2: LNHDA, SQIVND (reference sequence). In DNA form, the CDR3 reads TGTGCCAGTAGTCCCCGGGGAGCGGGATCCTACGAGCAGTACTTC. Encoded protein: CASSPRGAGSYEQYF.

This clone was observed a handful of times. The chain recombines TRBV7-9 with TRBJ2-3; 12 nucleotides match TRBD2. This CDR3 spans 18 amino acids. Trimming at V came to 3 bases and at J to 3 bases, leaving 10 bases not matched to a gene. CDR1 and CDR2 (germline): SEHNR, FQNEAQ (reference sequence). The CDR3 protein is CASSFPRRLAGVTDTQYF. DNA of the CDR3: TGTGCCAGCAGCTTCCCCCGAAGACTAGCGGGAGTGACAGATACGCAGTATTTT.

V usage is TRBV19 and J usage is TRBJ1-3; 7 bases are shared with TRBD1. Germline V lookup: CDR1 LNHDA, CDR2 SQIVND (reference sequence). CDR3 length: 14 amino acids. The junction had 8 bases not matched to a gene; V was cut back by 7 bases and J by 5 bases. This CDR3 reads CASTQTGIRNTIYF. In DNA, the CDR3 is TGTGCCAGTACCCAGACAGGGATTCGAAACACCATATATTTT.

V and J are TRBV28 and TRBJ2-7, with D perhaps matching TRBD2 (7 bases). V gave up 5 bases and J gave up 3 bases, with 20 bases separating them. This CDR3 has 16 residues. Per the germline V gene, CDR1 is MDHEN and CDR2 is SYDVKM. The CDR3 DNA sequence: TGTGCCAGCAGTCTCGGTGGGGGGGCGAGTTTCTACGAGCAGTACTTC. Its protein is CASSLGGGASFYEQYF.

The chain links TRBV13 to TRBJ2-3; 10 nucleotides line up with TRBD1. CDR1 and CDR2 from the germline V gene are PRHDT and FYEKMQ (reference sequence). The CDR3 has 19 residues. The J segment lost 4 bases and the V segment lost 4 bases, leaving 17 bases of the junction unmatched. CDR3 sequence (DNA): TGTGCCAGCAGCTCCGACTCCCGACAGGGGGCCCTCTCCCCAGATACGCAGTATTTT. Residues: CASSSDSRQGALSPDTQYF. The variable domain in full, completed from reference TRBV13 and TRBJ2-3, reads AAGVIQSPRHLIKEKRETATLKCYPIPRHDTVYWYQQGPGQDPQFLISFYEKMQSDKGSIPDRFSAQQFSDYHSELNMSSLELGDSALYFCASSSDSRQGALSPDTQYFGPGTRLTVL.

The chain couples TRBV4-3 to TRBJ2-7; 9 positions match TRBD1. With V trimmed by 5 bases and J by 1 base, 6 bases remained unmatched. The CDR3 sequence is 15 residues long. Germline V lookup: CDR1 LGHNA, CDR2 YSLEER. CDR3 loop: CASSWDRATSYEQYF. CDR3 sequence (DNA): TGCGCCAGCAGCTGGGACAGGGCCACGTCCTACGAGCAGTACTTC.

The V gene is TRBV7-2, the J gene TRBJ2-1, with 11 bases aligning to TRBD2. CDR1 is SGHTA and CDR2 is FQGNSA in the germline V gene. The CDR3 has 16 amino acids. V lost 6 bases, J lost 7 bases, and 11 bases stayed unmatched. CDR3 amino acids: CASRFSTSGMGNEQFF. The CDR3 region has the DNA TGTGCCAGCAGATTTTCGACTAGCGGGATGGGGAATGAGCAGTTCTTC.

The rearrangement joins TRBV29-1 to TRBJ1-5, with D unclear. The germline V and J ends were trimmed by 4 bases and 0 bases, with 7 bases remaining between them. CDR1 SQVTM and CDR2 ANQGSEA come from the germline V gene. The CDR3 length is 13 residues. The CDR3 sequence is CSVGGNSNQPQHF. In DNA form, the CDR3 reads TGCAGCGTTGGAGGAAATAGCAATCAGCCCCAGCATTTT.